The rows below give T cell receptor beta chains drawn from one sample of a study of blood T cell repertoires in COVID-19. Sequenced by immunoSEQ multiplex PCR; TCRdb stores in-frame clones only, minus some. The table lists 250,000 to 300,000 clones, approximately 89% of them singletons, with approximately 12% in the top ten. The material sequenced was peripheral blood. The receptors derive from an older woman with acute or convalescent COVID-19. Each CDR3 is given with its conserved first and last residue. Each record gives: clone size, D gene, J gene, V gene, CDR3 protein, CDR3 DNA. D genes are given only for firm matches. Only some rows state a clone size, as once, few, many or a class for expanded clones.

. | TRBD1 | TRBJ1-6 | TRBV5-4 | CASSYGQGSPLHF | TGTGCCAGCAGTTACGGACAGGGTAGTCCCCTCCACTTT
. | TRBD1 | TRBJ2-1 | TRBV4-3 | CASSPSMGQDRVDNEQFF | TGCGCCAGCAGCCCCTCAATGGGACAGGACAGGGTGGACAATGAGCAGTTCTTC
few | TRBD1 | TRBJ1-3 | TRBV7-2 | CASSLDRGPGNTIYF | TGTGCCAGCAGCTTGGACAGGGGACCTGGAAACACCATATATTTT
. | . | TRBJ2-7 | TRBV19 | CASSKGTMTYEEQYF | TGTGCCAGTAGTAAAGGGACAATGACCTACGAGGAGCAGTACTTC
. | TRBD2 | TRBJ2-1 | TRBV28 | CASSPRLAGLSYNEQFF | TGTGCCAGCAGCCCTAGACTAGCGGGGCTCTCCTACAATGAGCAGTTCTTC
. | TRBD1 | TRBJ2-7 | TRBV6-5 | CASSYSDRGYEQYF | TGTGCCAGCAGTTACTCGGACAGGGGATACGAGCAGTACTTC
. | TRBD2 | TRBJ2-5 | TRBV7-3 | CASSLLAGGSLVTQYF | TGTGCCAGCAGCTTACTAGCGGGGGGGAGCCTTGTCACCCAGTACTTC
. | . | TRBJ1-1 | TRBV5-5 | CASSVKGARADTEAFF | TGTGCCAGCAGCGTCAAAGGGGCGCGTGCCGACACTGAAGCTTTCTTT
. | . | TRBJ2-7 | TRBV3-1/TRBV3-2 | CASSQVREEQYF | TGTGCCAGCAGCCAAGTTCGAGAGGAGCAGTACTTC
. | . | TRBJ2-7 | TRBV7-2 | CASSQLRGFTYEQYF | TGTGCCAGCAGCCAACTCCGGGGATTCACCTACGAGCAGTACTTC
. | . | TRBJ2-7 | TRBV5-1 | CASSLGRVAYEQYF | TGCGCCAGCAGCCTGGGACGGGTAGCCTACGAGCAGTACTTC
. | TRBD1 | TRBJ1-2 | TRBV6-1 | CASSEGQRAKSYTF | TGTGCCAGCAGTGAGGGACAGCGAGCCAAAAGCTACACCTTC
. | TRBD1 | TRBJ1-1 | TRBV7-9 | CASSLVRDRVMNTEAFF | TGTGCCAGCAGCTTAGTCCGGGACAGAGTAATGAACACTGAAGCTTTCTTT
. | . | TRBJ2-5 | TRBV30 | CAWSTEQAARETQYF | TGTGCCTGGAGTACCGAACAGGCCGCTCGAGAGACCCAGTACTTC
. | TRBD2 | TRBJ2-7 | TRBV4-2 | CASSRLAGGTYEQYF | TGTGCCAGCAGCCGACTAGCGGGGGGAACCTACGAGCAGTACTTC
. | . | TRBJ1-1 | TRBV6-5 | CASSSVGADTEAFF | TGTGCCAGCAGTTCAGTGGGGGCGGACACTGAAGCTTTCTTT
. | TRBD1 | TRBJ1-5 | TRBV9 | CASSGTGSQPQHF | TGTGCCAGCAGCGGGACAGGGTCGCAGCCCCAGCATTTT
. | . | TRBJ2-1 | TRBV5-6 | CASSLYLGGEYNEQFF | TGTGCCAGCAGCTTGTATTTGGGGGGTGAATACAATGAGCAGTTCTTC
. | . | TRBJ1-6 | TRBV7-2 | CASSSRQGRRNSPLHF | TGTGCCAGCAGCTCCCGGCAGGGGCGCAGGAATTCACCCCTCCACTTT
. | . | TRBJ1-2 | TRBV27 | CASSGGRSYGYTF | TGTGCCAGCAGTGGCGGGAGGTCCTATGGCTACACCTTC
. | . | TRBJ1-4 | TRBV7-9 | CASSFPAETTNEKLFF | TGTGCCAGCAGCTTCCCGGCGGAAACAACTAATGAAAAACTGTTTTTT
. | . | TRBJ1-3 | TRBV30 | CAWSAPFDGGSGNTIYF | TGTGCCTGGAGTGCACCGTTCGACGGCGGATCTGGAAACACCATATATTTT
. | . | TRBJ1-5 | TRBV15 | CATSRDRTQGQPQHF | TGTGCCACCAGCAGAGATAGGACCCAGGGCCAGCCCCAGCATTTT
. | TRBD1 | TRBJ2-1 | TRBV5-6 | CASSSATGMGIYNEQFF | TGTGCCAGCAGCTCGGCGACAGGGATGGGAATTTACAATGAGCAGTTCTTC
. | . | TRBJ1-3 | TRBV5-1 | CASSLGGSEAGNTIYF | TGCGCCAGCAGCTTGGGAGGGTCTGAGGCTGGAAACACCATATATTTT
. | . | TRBJ1-3 | TRBV5-6 | CASSLRGMQGRTGNTIYF | TGTGCCAGCAGCTTAAGGGGGATGCAGGGAAGAACGGGAAACACCATATATTTT
. | . | TRBJ1-6 | TRBV3-1/TRBV3-2 | CASSQGDGSSPLHF | TGTGCCAGCAGCCAGGGGGACGGGAGTTCACCCCTCCACTTT
. | TRBD1 | TRBJ1-1 | TRBV7-9 | CASSLEVQGHPTGAEAFF | TGTGCCAGCAGCTTAGAGGTCCAGGGACACCCCACAGGGGCTGAAGCTTTCTTT
. | . | TRBJ2-5 | TRBV7-8 | CASSLERRETQYF | TGTGCCAGCAGCTTAGAGCGAAGGGAGACCCAGTACTTC
. | . | TRBJ1-1 | TRBV19 | CASKRGARNTEAFF | TGTGCCAGTAAACGGGGGGCGAGGAACACTGAAGCTTTCTTT
. | . | TRBJ2-2 | TRBV4-3 | CASGEGNTGELFF | TGCGCCAGTGGAGAGGGCAACACCGGGGAGCTGTTTTTT
. | TRBD1 | TRBJ2-7 | TRBV6-6 | CASRRGQETYEQYF | TGTGCCAGCAGAAGGGGACAGGAGACCTACGAGCAGTACTTC
. | . | TRBJ1-5 | TRBV7-9 | CASSLFNQPQHF | TGTGCCAGCAGCCTATTTAATCAGCCCCAGCATTTT
few | . | TRBJ2-1 | TRBV7-2 | CASSLERNSYNEQFF | TGTGCCAGCAGCTTAGAGAGAAACTCCTACAATGAGCAGTTCTTC
. | TRBD1 | TRBJ1-5 | TRBV19 | CASSFRSGTGSFRSNQPQHF | TGTGCCAGTAGTTTTCGATCCGGGACAGGGTCTTTCCGGAGCAATCAGCCCCAGCATTTT
. | . | TRBJ2-3 | TRBV3-1/TRBV3-2 | CASSPTVRTDTQYF | TGTGCCAGCAGCCCGACAGTTCGCACAGATACGCAGTATTTT
. | . | TRBJ1-1 | TRBV7-2 | CASSLDRVTEAFF | TGTGCCAGCAGCTTAGACAGGGTCACTGAAGCTTTCTTT
. | . | TRBJ1-2 | TRBV3-1/TRBV3-2 | CASSSLYGYTF | TGTGCCAGCAGCTCTCTGTATGGCTACACCTTC
. | . | TRBJ1-2 | TRBV6-5 | CASSYPTQGGYGYTF | TGTGCCAGCAGTTATCCCACACAGGGAGGGTATGGCTACACCTTC
. | . | TRBJ2-7 | TRBV7-2 | CASSLESGPSYEQYF | TGTGCCAGCAGCTTAGAGAGCGGGCCTTCCTACGAGCAGTACTTC
. | . | TRBJ2-3 | TRBV7-3 | CASSLGQITDTQYF | TGTGCCAGCAGCCTAGGACAGATCACAGATACGCAGTATTTT
. | TRBD2 | TRBJ2-7 | TRBV5-4 | CASSHPGLGAYEQYF | TGTGCCAGCAGCCACCCGGGACTAGGTGCCTACGAGCAGTACTTC